Detailed here is one TCR beta chain. As yet, its antigen is unknown. TCRdb analysed the 5' RACE reads with MiXCR anew, one entry per CDR3 protein. The repertoire consists of a few hundred thousand distinct CDR3 sequences, with 9.5% to 15% occurring once and the leading ten covering under 4.5%. The sample comes from a study of identical twins. Points from the study as a whole: Among out-of-frame alpha sequences shared by twins, low generation probability occurred in excess. There is a chance that invariant MAIT and iNKT cells partially muddied zero-insertion analyses.

Per the germline V gene, CDR1 is GTSNPN and CDR2 is SVGIG (reference sequence). The CDR3 spans 12 residues. V lost 5 bases and J lost 9, with 11 bases in between. These data are also associated with another study on yellow fever vaccine responses in identical twins.

Sequencing used memory (CD45RO+) T cells sorted from blood. The receptor's source is a woman between 18 and 30 years old in good health. The chain recombines TRBV30 with TRBJ1-6, with D perhaps matching TRBD1 (5 bases). CDR3 nucleotide sequence: TGTGCCTGGGAGGGGTCGGGTTCACCCCTCCACTTT. This encodes CAWEGSGSPLHF.